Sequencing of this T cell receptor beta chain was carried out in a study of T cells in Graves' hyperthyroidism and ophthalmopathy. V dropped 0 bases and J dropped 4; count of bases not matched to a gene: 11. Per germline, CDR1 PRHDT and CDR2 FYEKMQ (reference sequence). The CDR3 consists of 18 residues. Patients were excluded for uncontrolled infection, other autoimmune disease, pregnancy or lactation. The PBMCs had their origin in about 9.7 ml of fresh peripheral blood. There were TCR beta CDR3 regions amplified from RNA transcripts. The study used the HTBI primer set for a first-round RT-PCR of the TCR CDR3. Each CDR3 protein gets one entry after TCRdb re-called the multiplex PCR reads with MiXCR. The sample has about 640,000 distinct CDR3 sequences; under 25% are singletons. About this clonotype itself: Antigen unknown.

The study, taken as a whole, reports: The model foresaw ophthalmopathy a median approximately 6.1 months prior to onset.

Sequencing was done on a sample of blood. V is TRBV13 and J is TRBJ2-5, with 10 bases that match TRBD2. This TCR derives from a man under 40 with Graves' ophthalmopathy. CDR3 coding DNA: TGTGCCAGCAGCTTAGGCCTAGCGGGAGTTGCGGAGGGAGAGACCCAGTACTTC. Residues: CASSLGLAGVAEGETQYF.